Reported below is one TCR beta chain. No cognate antigen has been identified for it. No base-level quality is on record; no much larger clone is a single base apart. The trial excluded patients who had a history of autoimmune disease or were on systemic immunosuppression. Peripheral blood for TCR sequencing was collected from all dose cohorts at baseline, on cycle 4 day 1, and on cycle 7 day 1. Samples came from an open-label, multicenter, first-in-human phase I dose-escalation trial of ivuxolimab. Adults with locally advanced or metastatic melanoma, renal cell, hepatocellular, or head and neck squamous cell carcinoma were enrolled in the trial. Before TCR sequencing, CD4+ T cells and CD8+ T cells were sorted from peripheral blood as separate populations. These data belong to a study of OX40 agonist ivuxolimab in advanced cancers. As for the study more broadly: The costimulatory receptor OX40 (CD134) was targeted by ivuxolimab, a fully human IgG2 agonistic monoclonal antibody. Three dose-escalation patients achieved partial responses, one with hepatocellular carcinoma and two with cutaneous melanoma. The purpose of peripheral TCRbeta sequencing was to test whether ivuxolimab changed TCR sequence diversity and led to clonal T-cell expansion. The paper describes the monotherapy dose-escalation part (N ≈ 49 patients) of the phase I trial of ivuxolimab. Prior anti-PD-1, anti-PD-L1 or anti-CTLA-4 therapy was permitted, and checkpoint inhibitors had been received by roughly 42% of dose-escalation patients. Intravenous ivuxolimab was administered to patients every 2 weeks at six dose levels: 0.01, 0.1, 0.3, 1.5, 3 and 10 mg/kg. The dose-escalation cohort was 82.7% male with a mean age of 60 years, ranging from roughly 20 to 80. Of the roughly 52 dose-escalation patients, hepatocellular carcinoma was present in around 20, melanoma in approximately 15, renal cell carcinoma in 9 and head and neck cancer in 9. Beyond this particular receptor, the publication reports: Clonal expansion of both CD4+ and CD8+ blood T cells was observed from baseline to week 6 at doses 0.1 to 3.0 mg/kg. Antigen specificity was not determined for the clonally expanded peripheral T cells. In the 0.1-3.0 mg/kg groups, partial responders were among the patients with the lowest normalized peripheral clonal expansion, particularly in CD8+ T cells. Low levels of normalized T-cell clonal expansion were also seen in some nonresponding patients. After ivuxolimab, more expanded clones were found on average in CD8+ T cells than in CD4+ T cells.

Genomic DNA was isolated from the sorted cells so that the TCRbeta CDR3 region could be sequenced. TCRbeta CDR3 regions were sequenced using the immunoSEQ Assay. The clones in this table, taken by TCRdb from immuneACCESS, are in-frame only. Not every clone is retained; where verified, under half of the shortfall comes from an unresolved V gene, and the cause of the rest is unknown. The sample records fewer than 18,000 clones, roughly three quarters of which are singletons. The ten most abundant clones make up 30% to 45% of the sample. Trimming takes 6 bases off V and 8 bases off J; junction bases not matched to a gene: 7. The CDR3 holds 13 amino acids from the cysteine to the phenylalanine. The only DNA kept is the CDR3, 39 bases in frame from the first base. For CDR1 and CDR2, the germline V gene lists SNHLY and FYNNEI.

Material: CD4+ or CD8+ T cells sorted from blood, obtained in a trial of the OX40 agonist ivuxolimab. Recombination joined TRBV2 with TRBJ1-1; a stretch of 9 junction bases matches TRBD1. The receptor's source is an adult with an advanced solid tumor such as melanoma, head and neck, liver or kidney cancer. The sequenced DNA is TGTGCCAGCAGGGCTTCCGGGACAGGGGAAGCTTTCTTT. It translates as CASRASGTGEAFF. With all but the CDR3 taken from the reference TRBV2 and TRBJ1-1 genes, the full variable domain is: EPEVTQTPSHQVTQMGQEVILRCVPISNHLYFYWYRQILGQKVEFLVSFYNNEISEKSEIFDDQFSVERPDGSNFTLKIRSTKLEDSAMYFCASRASGTGEAFFGQGTRLTVV.